This is a list of T cell receptor beta chains from one sample in a study of identical twins. TCRdb re-called the 5' RACE reads with MiXCR, one entry per CDR3 protein. The sample holds around 530,000 distinct CDR3 sequences, roughly 15% seen once. This sample was also put to use in a study of yellow fever vaccine responses in identical twins.

Material: CD4+ T cells sorted from blood. Receptor source: a woman under 30 in good health. Both conserved end residues are part of each CDR3. A clone size is listed for some rows: how often the clone was seen (once, few, many), or a class if it is expanded.

v_call clone_size cdr3_aa
TRBV10-3 NA CAISEAIGTDTQYF
TRBV5-1 NA CASSTTTGDQETQYF
TRBV10-3 NA CAIRTSDRTGETQYF
TRBV3-1 NA CASSQSGEYNEQFF
TRBV12-3/TRBV12-4 many CASTQSGRVGTEAFF
TRBV3-1 many CASSQGLAGGEETQYF
TRBV20-1 NA CSARRGSPLHF
TRBV5-1 NA CASSSDRALTNEKLFF
TRBV3-1 NA CACSASGLNTGELFF
TRBV29-1 NA CSVSGIDYEQYF
TRBV12-3/TRBV12-4 NA CASIEGRGVYNEQFF
TRBV2 NA CASTPTLRGTSTDTQYF
TRBV12-3/TRBV12-4 NA CASRSTGIKEQYF
TRBV29-1 few CSVEIGGDTQYF
TRBV28 NA CASSQTGAPPTYGYTF
TRBV12-3/TRBV12-4 many CASGLLSAVTDTQYF
TRBV7-6 NA CDSSSRDLYGYTF
TRBV12-3/TRBV12-4 few CASRPSPTGTLYNEQFF
TRBV11-2 few CASSSLAGRNEQFF
TRBV4-1 NA CASSQAYEGLGSNQPQHF
TRBV5-1 many CASSLGLAGDTQYF
TRBV29-1 NA CSVRTTSYNEQFF
TRBV7-8 NA CASSLVLQNSNQPQHF
TRBV15 many CATSRGFTGPYGYTF
TRBV12-3/TRBV12-4 many CASSLGLSTDTQYF